This TCR beta chain stems from a study of cytomegalovirus exposure and HLA in healthy donors. The study, taken as a whole, reports: Solely CMV serostatus was available to characterize immune exposure. As a later analysis showed, a missense DCLRE1C variant was linked to trimming of TCR beta V- and J-genes. A later analysis reportedly identified an Asian-associated ancestry cluster as carrying fewer N-insertions than the approximately 710-donor mean.

PCR amplification relied on 60 Vbeta primers (plus 13 Jbeta primers). Using immunoSEQ multiplex PCR, the repertoire was profiled, and TCRdb retains in-frame clones only, with some absent. The table shows hundreds of thousands of clones, with 70% to 85% occurring only once. The CDR3 consists of 10 residues. Trimming left V 11 bases short and J 3 bases short, with 7 bases between. The germline V gene encodes CDR1 MNHNS and CDR2 SASEGT. Concerning this clone itself: Its antigen is still unknown.

The chain employs TRBV6-1 and TRBJ1-2; D might be TRBD1 (5 bases). The sample was PBMCs. The TCR was taken from a woman aged 60-70 years in good health and CMV-seropositive. CDR3 bases: TGTGCCGGGGGGGACTATGGCTACACCTTC. It codes for CAGGDYGYTF.